The 18 T cell receptor beta chains given below trace back to one sample, sequenced in a study of early T cells in non-severe SARS-CoV-2 infection. MiXCR was run by TCRdb on the 5' RACE reads, yielding one entry per CDR3 protein. Here the sample spans under 80,000 distinct CDR3 sequences, about an eighth being singletons. The sequencing input was whole blood. These receptors were taken from an adult who was a healthcare worker with PCR-confirmed SARS-CoV-2 infection or an uninfected control (not recorded which).

This clonotype was recorded at least ten times. This chain links TRBV9 with TRBJ2-5; no firm D call. The V end was cut by 4 bases, the J end by 1 base, with 11 bases between. The germline gives CDR1 SGDLS, CDR2 YYNGEE. This CDR3 has 14 residues. The chain's CDR3 is CASSSGPIQETQYF. Here the CDR3 DNA reads TGTGCCAGCAGCTCAGGCCCTATCCAAGAGACCCAGTACTTC.

This clonotype was picked up a small number of times. V usage is TRBV6-6 and J usage is TRBJ2-2, with TRBD2 matching over 10 bases. The CDR3 spans 16 residues. V lost 6 bases and J lost 6; bases outside the gene matches: 10. Germline V CDR1 and CDR2: MNHNY, SVGAGI (reference sequence). Here the CDR3 DNA reads TGTGCCAGCAGCCGAGTAGCTAGCGGGGGCCCCGGGGAGCTGTTTTTT. Its translation: CASSRVASGGPGELFF.

There are many counts of this clonotype. The V call is TRBV7-2, the J call TRBJ2-3; no clear D. The CDR3 sequence is 15 residues long. Germline values: CDR1 SGHTA, CDR2 FQGNSA. V shed 1 base and J shed 1 base, with 9 bases lying between them. The CDR3 DNA reads as TGTGCCAGCAGCTTAGGGCCGTACGGCACAGATACGCAGTATTTT. The encoded protein is CASSLGPYGTDTQYF.

Many counts were recorded for this clonotype. Germline is not matched at one junction end, which may reflect a read error. The chain combines TRBV7-7 with TRBJ2-5; TRBD2 matches at 8 bases. CDR1 is SSHAT and CDR2 is FNYEAQ in the germline V gene (reference sequence). The CDR3 consists of 13 residues. The CDR3 loop is CASSGGYQETQYF. In DNA form, the CDR3 reads TGTGCTAGCAGCGGGGGCTACCAAGAGACCCAGTACTTC.

This clonotype was seen a few times. This chain uses TRBV2 with TRBJ1-1; a possible D gene is TRBD1 (6 bases). This CDR3 region has 14 residues. V was pared by 9 bases and J by 0 bases, with 14 bases between. The V gene's germline CDR1 is SNHLY and CDR2 FYNNEI. The CDR3 DNA is TGTGCCAGTATACTACAGGGCCTGAACACTGAAGCTTTCTTT. Translated, it gives CASILQGLNTEAFF.

This clonotype was observed many times. The chain couples TRBV6-5 to TRBJ1-1; D perhaps matches TRBD1 (5 bases). Trimming took off 2 bases at V and 1 base at J, with 8 bases between the two ends. Germline CDR1 reads MNHEY; CDR2 reads SVGAGI. There are 14 residues in the CDR3. The CDR3 DNA follows: TGTGCCAGCAGTTACATGCAGGGGAACACTGAAGCTTTCTTT. Translation: CASSYMQGNTEAFF.

This clonotype was recorded many times. This chain links TRBV5-1 with TRBJ2-7, with 9 bases identical to TRBD1. Germline V gene sequence: CDR1 SGHRS, CDR2 YFSETQ. The CDR3 has 15 residues. The trim removed 3 bases at V and 4 bases at J, leaving 8 bases unmatched. CDR3 in DNA: TGCGCCAGCAGCTCGGAGGGACAGGGCCTTTACGAGCAGTACTTC. Translating gives CASSSEGQGLYEQYF.

The table lists this clonotype with many counts. This chain links TRBV3-1 with TRBJ1-1; D unresolved. V lost 4 bases and J 3 bases, leaving 3 bases between the germline ends. The CDR3 spans 11 residues. Germline V gene data show CDR1 as LGHDT and CDR2 as YNNKEL (reference sequence). Written as DNA, the CDR3 is TGTGCCAGCAGCCGGGACACTGAAGCTTTCTTT. It codes for CASSRDTEAFF.

The sample holds a few counts of this clonotype. The CDR3 reads CASSFSRASTDTQYF. CDR3 nucleotides: TGTGCCAGCAGCTTTTCCAGGGCCAGCACAGATACGCAGTATTTT. This chain uses TRBV5-8 with TRBJ2-3, with a possible D match to TRBD1 (5 bases). Germline CDR1 reads SGHTS; CDR2 reads YDEGEE. Trimming shortened V by 2 bases and J by 0 bases, and 10 bases separated the two germline ends. The CDR3 spans 15 residues.

This clonotype was observed at least ten times. The chain recombines TRBV20-1 with TRBJ2-7; 8 positions agree with TRBD1. The V segment lost 3 bases and the J segment 4 bases; nucleotides outside the gene matches: 5. CDR1 and CDR2 (germline): DFQATT, SNEGSKA (reference sequence). This CDR3 comprises 13 residues. CDR3 bases: TGCAGTGCTAGCCCACAGGGGGATTACGAGCAGTACTTC. This codes for CSASPQGDYEQYF.

This clonotype was seen ten or more times. The genes are TRBV20-1 and TRBJ1-5, with D possibly matching TRBD1 (6 bases). Trimming shortened V by 0 bases and J by 5 bases, and 14 bases separated the two germline ends. This CDR3 spans 15 amino acids. CDR1 and CDR2 from the germline V gene are DFQATT and SNEGSKA (reference sequence). The DNA of the CDR3 is TGCAGTGCTAGAGATCGGGCAGGGGAATATCAGCCCCAGCATTTT. This encodes CSARDRAGEYQPQHF.

This clonotype was picked up many times. This rearrangement joins TRBV27 to TRBJ2-5; D remains unclear. Trimming removed 1 base from V and 1 base from J, with 4 bases in between. Germline V gene data show CDR1 as MNHEY and CDR2 as SMNVEV (reference sequence). This CDR3 contains 13 residues. The CDR3 bases are TGTGCCAGCAGTTTATACGGCCAAGAGACCCAGTACTTC. Amino acid sequence: CASSLYGQETQYF.

This clonotype was seen repeatedly, ten times or more. This rearrangement joins TRBV10-1 to TRBJ2-3; 7 bases align to TRBD1. J gave up 4 bases and V 3 bases, and 7 bases lay outside the gene matches. CDR1 and CDR2 from the germline V gene are WNHNN and SYGVQD (reference sequence). The CDR3 totals 15 residues. In DNA, the CDR3 is TGCGCCAGCAGTGAATTAGGGGGCCCCGCAGATACGCAGTATTTT. It encodes CASSELGGPADTQYF.

This clonotype was detected many times. CDR3 residues: CASKIGGPSSGNTIYF. In DNA, the CDR3 is TGTGCCAGCAAGATCGGGGGACCGAGCTCTGGAAACACCATATATTTT. This rearrangement joins TRBV7-9 to TRBJ1-3; weak D call: TRBD1 (5 bases). CDR1 is SEHNR and CDR2 is FQNEAQ in the germline V gene (reference sequence). The CDR3 contains 16 residues. V lost 7 bases, J lost 0 bases, and 16 bases lay in between.

In its sample, this clonotype was seen many times. The chain recombines TRBV12-3 or TRBV12-4 with TRBJ1-1, with D maybe TRBD1 (5 bases). The CDR3 spans 13 residues. V lost 3 bases, J lost 1 base, and 6 bases lay in between. The CDR3 DNA is TGTGCCAGCAGTTTTCAGGGGAACACTGAAGCTTTCTTT. Translated: CASSFQGNTEAFF.

This clonotype was detected a few times. The V gene is TRBV29-1, the J gene TRBJ2-2, with TRBD1 matching over 8 bases. Unmatched junction bases numbered 3, after V lost 5 bases and J lost 4 bases. The CDR3 loop spans 13 amino acids. Germline V gene sequence: CDR1 SQVTM, CDR2 ANQGSEA. The CDR3 DNA follows: TGCAGCGTTACGGACAGGGTCACCGGGGAGCTGTTTTTT. Translating it yields CSVTDRVTGELFF.

The CDR3 bases are TGTGCCACCAGCAGAGATAGGGCCAGGGCCGTCGAGCAGTACTTC. Residues: CATSRDRARAVEQYF. The gene calls are TRBV15 and TRBJ2-7; a possible D gene is TRBD1 (5 bases). From germline, CDR1 is LNHNV and CDR2 YYDKDF (reference sequence). With 0 bases removed from V and 6 bases from J, the gap between germline ends came to 15 bases. The CDR3 runs to 15 residues.

This clonotype occurred many times. The rearrangement joins TRBV7-6 to TRBJ2-3; D remains unclear. The CDR3 is made up of 11 amino acids. Germline V CDR1 and CDR2: SGHVS, FNYEAQ. Trimming removed 4 bases at V and 2 bases at J, with 1 base between. The CDR3 is CASSYTDTQYF. CDR3 nucleotides: TGTGCCAGCAGCTACACAGATACGCAGTATTTT.